This TCR beta chain was recovered during a study of T cells in Graves' hyperthyroidism and ophthalmopathy. Germline loops: CDR1 MNHEY, CDR2 SVGEGT. This CDR3 has 16 amino acids. The germline V and J ends were trimmed by 5 bases and 1 base, with 18 bases remaining between them. There were TCR beta CDR3 regions amplified from RNA transcripts. The HTBI primer set was used in a first-round RT-PCR of the TCR CDR3. One entry per CDR3 protein, called by TCRdb with MiXCR from the multiplex PCR reads. The table shows about 400,000 distinct CDR3 sequences, with approximately 14% occurring only once. This TCR came from a woman under 30 with Graves' hyperthyroidism that later progressed to Graves' ophthalmopathy. The chain uses TRBV6-2 or TRBV6-3 and TRBJ2-7; no clear D. The specimen was blood. The chain's CDR3 is CASSAYTNGPSYEQYF. CDR3 DNA: TGTGCCAGCAGTGCCTACACTAACGGGCCGTCCTACGAGCAGTACTTC.